The 12 T cell receptor beta chains listed next were all sequenced from one sample in a study of T cell repertoires in cytomegalovirus infection. TCRdb processed the reads anew with MiXCR; each CDR3 protein has one entry. This sample yields around 740,000 distinct CDR3 sequences, of which 35% to 45% are seen a single time; 2.8% belongs to the top ten. The sequenced material came from PBMCs. These receptors came from a human donor in good health (CMV status not recorded). Some clones in this sample may be carry-over from other donors' samples.

V is TRBV2 and J is TRBJ2-1, with D possibly matching TRBD1 (5 bases). This CDR3 is 13 amino acids long. V shed 5 bases and J shed 5 bases, with 10 bases lying between them. Looked up from germline, CDR1 is SNHLY and CDR2 is FYNNEI. CDR3 protein: CASSRARDNEQFF. For the CDR3, the DNA is TGTGCCAGCAGTAGGGCCAGGGACAATGAGCAGTTCTTC.

The gene calls are TRBV18 and TRBJ2-5, with D possibly being TRBD1 (5 bases). The CDR3 has 14 amino acids. With 3 bases removed from V and 5 bases from J, the gap between germline ends came to 13 bases. Germline CDR1 is KGHSH and CDR2 is LQKENI. The CDR3 loop reads CASSPGRGPETQYF. Here the CDR3 DNA reads TGTGCCAGCTCACCTGGAAGGGGCCCCGAGACCCAGTACTTC.

This clonotype was seen a handful of times. CDR3: CASSLEGNRNTEAFF. The CDR3 DNA reads TGTGCCAGCAGCTTAGAGGGAAACCGTAACACTGAAGCTTTCTTT. V usage is TRBV7-9 and J usage is TRBJ1-1; D call uncertain. The CDR3 contains 15 residues. The germline V gene has CDR1 SEHNR and CDR2 FQNEAQ (reference sequence). Trimming shortened V by 1 base and J by 2 bases, and 11 bases separated the two germline ends.

The genes are TRBV28 and TRBJ1-1, with TRBD1 identical over 7 bases. Germline V gene sequence: CDR1 MDHEN, CDR2 SYDVKM. The CDR3 is made up of 15 amino acids. Germline trimming cut 4 bases from V and 5 bases from J; bases unmatched to any gene: 10. As DNA, the CDR3 is TGTGCCAGCAGTTCGGTATCGACAGGGAGGACTGAAGCTTTCTTT. Translated, it gives CASSSVSTGRTEAFF.

In its sample, this clonotype was seen many times. The V gene is TRBV7-2, the J gene TRBJ1-6; D ambiguous. The V end was cut by 1 base, the J end by 10 bases, with 14 bases between. Per the germline V gene, CDR1 is SGHTA and CDR2 is FQGNSA. The CDR3 covers 15 residues. CDR3 residues: CASSLESRISSPLHF. DNA of the CDR3: TGTGCCAGCAGCTTAGAGTCCCGGATCAGCTCACCCCTCCACTTT.

The rearrangement links TRBV24-1 to TRBJ2-5, with 10 bases fitting TRBD2. V was clipped by 4 bases and J by 8 bases; unmatched bases: 18. This CDR3 contains 18 residues. The V gene's germline CDR1 is KGHDR and CDR2 SFDVKD. The CDR3 sequence: CATSDPEGLAGESDTQYF. The CDR3 nucleotides read TGTGCCACCAGTGACCCAGAGGGGCTAGCGGGAGAGTCAGATACCCAGTACTTC.

V is TRBV7-2 and J is TRBJ1-2; maybe TRBD1 (5 bases). This CDR3 has 13 residues. Germline CDR1 reads SGHTA; CDR2 reads FQGNSA. Trimming pared 1 base from V and 7 bases from J, leaving 10 bases between. CDR3 coding DNA: TGTGCCAGCAGCTTAGTCGGGGGGACTGGCTACACCTTC. Translated: CASSLVGGTGYTF.

The chain links TRBV12-3 or TRBV12-4 to TRBJ2-2, with D unresolved. V gave up 7 bases and J gave up 9 bases, with 15 bases separating them. CDR3 length: 13 residues. For the CDR3, the DNA is TGTGCCAGCACCTTACGACCCCGGTGGGAGCTGTTTTTT. Its translation: CASTLRPRWELFF.

This clonotype showed up just a few times. The chain recombines TRBV4-3 with TRBJ2-2; 10 bases are a match to TRBD1. CDR3 length: 17 amino acids. J lost 6 bases, V lost 2 bases, and 9 bases had no gene match. CDR1 and CDR2 from the germline V gene are LGHNA and YSLEER. Written as DNA, the CDR3 is TGCGCCAGCAGCCAACTGCCCGGGACAGGGGTTCCCGGGGAGCTGTTTTTT. Its protein product is CASSQLPGTGVPGELFF.

This clonotype was seen a few times. The rearrangement links TRBV12-3 or TRBV12-4 to TRBJ2-7; no definite D call. CDR3 length equals 12 residues. V shed 6 bases and J shed 9 bases, with 15 bases lying between them. The CDR3 sequence is CASSPPHVGQYF. The CDR3 DNA reads as TGTGCCAGCAGCCCCCCCCATGTGGGGCAGTACTTC.

There are many counts of this clonotype. The chain recombines TRBV14 with TRBJ1-1; no clear D gene. The V end was cut by 1 base, the J end by 5 bases, with 14 bases between. CDR1 is SGHDN and CDR2 is FVKESK in the germline V gene. CDR3 length equals 15 residues. This chain's CDR3 is CASSQGRGYGTEAFF. The CDR3 region has the DNA TGTGCCAGCAGCCAAGGGCGAGGGTATGGAACTGAAGCTTTCTTT.

The chain employs TRBV12-5 and TRBJ1-2; no clear D. The V gene lost 1 base and the J gene lost 6 bases, with 6 bases spanning the gap. CDR1 LGHNT and CDR2 FRNRAP come from the germline V gene. The CDR3 has 12 amino acids. CDR3 DNA sequence: TGTGCTAGTGGTTTGGAGGGAGATGGCTACACCTTC. This encodes CASGLEGDGYTF.